The subject of this entry is one T cell receptor (beta chain). TCRdb analysed the RT-PCR reads with MiXCR anew, one entry per CDR3 protein. The data hold about 700,000 distinct CDR3 sequences, with 13% to 15% observed a single time. V lost 4 bases and J lost 0; bases outside the gene matches: 6. The CDR3 runs 16 residues. The germline V gene encodes CDR1 SGHRS and CDR2 YFSETQ. The specimen sequenced was memory CD4+ T cells from blood. This chain uses TRBV5-1 with TRBJ1-3; 8 bases fit TRBD1. This receptor was identified in a female donor in good health, serving as a healthy control. CDR3: CASSNPTGGSGNTIYF. CDR3 nucleotide sequence: TGCGCCAGCAGCAACCCCACAGGGGGCTCTGGAAACACCATATATTTT.